This T cell receptor beta chain was observed in a study of OX40 agonist ivuxolimab in advanced cancers. Study as a whole: Patients treated during dose escalation were battling hepatocellular carcinoma, melanoma, renal cell or head and neck cancer. Patients were under 90% male with ages roughly 23 to 90, mean 60.

Findings of the study overall: In the expanded peripheral T cells, antigen specificity was never determined.

To note about this clone: The antigen is undetermined.

TCRdb's copy holds only in-frame clones and misses some; the assay was immunoSEQ multiplex PCR. The sample lists about 77,000 clones, roughly 89% occurring once. The sequence was obtained from an adult with an advanced solid tumor such as melanoma, head and neck, liver or kidney cancer. Sequenced here: CD4+ or CD8+ T cells sorted from blood, sampled in a trial of the OX40 agonist ivuxolimab.

CDR3 in DNA: TGTGCCAGCAGTCCGTTCGGGCAGCCCCAGCATTTT. Translation gives CASSPFGQPQHF. The J gene is TRBJ1-5, the V gene TRBV2; D not certain. The germline V gene encodes CDR1 SNHLY and CDR2 FYNNEI. The V end lost 5 bases, the J end lost 7 bases, and 9 bases lay between the germline ends. This CDR3 has 12 residues.